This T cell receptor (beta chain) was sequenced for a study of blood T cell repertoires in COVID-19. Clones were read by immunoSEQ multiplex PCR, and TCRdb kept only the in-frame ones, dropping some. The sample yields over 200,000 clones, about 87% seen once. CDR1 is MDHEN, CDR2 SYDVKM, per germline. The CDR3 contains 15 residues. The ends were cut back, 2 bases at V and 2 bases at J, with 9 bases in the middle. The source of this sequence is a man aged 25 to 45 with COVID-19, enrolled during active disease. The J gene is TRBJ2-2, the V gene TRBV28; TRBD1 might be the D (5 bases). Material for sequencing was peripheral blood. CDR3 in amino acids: CASSLAQVNTGELFF. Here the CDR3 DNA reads TGTGCCAGCAGTTTAGCACAGGTCAACACCGGGGAGCTGTTTTTT.